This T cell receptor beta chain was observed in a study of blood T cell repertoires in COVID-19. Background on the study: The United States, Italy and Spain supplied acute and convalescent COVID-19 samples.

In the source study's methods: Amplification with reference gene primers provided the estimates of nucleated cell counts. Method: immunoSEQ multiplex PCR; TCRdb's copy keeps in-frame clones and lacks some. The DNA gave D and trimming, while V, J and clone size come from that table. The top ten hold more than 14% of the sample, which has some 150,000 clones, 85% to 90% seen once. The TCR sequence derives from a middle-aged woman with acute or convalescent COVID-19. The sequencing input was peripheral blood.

CDR3 amino acids: CASSPNPLRVYNEQFF. The CDR3, as DNA: TGTGCCAGCAGCCCTAACCCCCTGAGGGTCTACAATGAGCAGTTCTTC. V gene TRBV7-9 combines with J gene TRBJ2-1; the D gene is possibly TRBD2 (5 bases). CDR1 is SEHNR, CDR2 FQNEAQ, per germline (reference sequence). The CDR3 spans 16 residues. The V gene lost 5 bases and the J gene lost 3 bases, with 17 bases spanning the gap.